This record looks at one T cell receptor beta chain sequence and its context. The assay was immunoSEQ multiplex PCR, and TCRdb's table has in-frame clones only and misses some. This repertoire shows roughly 61,000 clones, 82% found once; its top ten account for around 0.52%. The data belong to a study of OX40 agonist ivuxolimab in advanced cancers. At the level of the study: Treatment of patients was with ivuxolimab, an agonistic anti-OX40 (CD134) antibody. The patients received ivuxolimab by intravenous route every 2 weeks at 0.01 to 10 mg/kg.

The CDR3 spans 16 residues. Germline V gene sequence: CDR1 SGHDT, CDR2 YYEEEE. With 0 bases clipped from V and 8 bases from J, the junction kept 12 bases outside the gene matches. This material consisted of CD4+ or CD8+ T cells sorted from blood, taken in a trial of the OX40 agonist ivuxolimab. V usage is TRBV5-6 and J usage is TRBJ2-3, with 7 bases aligning to TRBD1. The receptor was isolated from an adult with an advanced solid tumor such as melanoma, head and neck, liver or kidney cancer. The CDR3 coding sequence is TGTGCCAGCAGCTTGGGGTCAGGGGGAATCATAGGTACGCAGTATTTT. This translates into CASSLGSGGIIGTQYF.